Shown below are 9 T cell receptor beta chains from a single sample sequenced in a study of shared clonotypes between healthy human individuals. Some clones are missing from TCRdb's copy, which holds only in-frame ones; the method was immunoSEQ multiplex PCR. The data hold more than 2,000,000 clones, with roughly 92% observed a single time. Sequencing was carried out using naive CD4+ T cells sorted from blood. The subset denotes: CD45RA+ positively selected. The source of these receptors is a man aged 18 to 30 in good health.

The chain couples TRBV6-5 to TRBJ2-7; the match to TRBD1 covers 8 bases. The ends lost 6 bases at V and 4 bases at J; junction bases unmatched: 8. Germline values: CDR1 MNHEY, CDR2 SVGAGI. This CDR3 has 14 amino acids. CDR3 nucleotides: TGTGCCAGCAGCCGAAACAGGGGGAAGTACGAGCAGTACTTC. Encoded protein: CASSRNRGKYEQYF.

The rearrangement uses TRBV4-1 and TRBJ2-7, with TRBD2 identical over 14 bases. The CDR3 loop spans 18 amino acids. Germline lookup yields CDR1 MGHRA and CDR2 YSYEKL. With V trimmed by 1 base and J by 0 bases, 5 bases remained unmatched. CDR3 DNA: TGCGCCAGCAGCCAAGGGGGACTAGCGGGAGTTCCCTCCTACGAGCAGTACTTC. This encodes CASSQGGLAGVPSYEQYF.

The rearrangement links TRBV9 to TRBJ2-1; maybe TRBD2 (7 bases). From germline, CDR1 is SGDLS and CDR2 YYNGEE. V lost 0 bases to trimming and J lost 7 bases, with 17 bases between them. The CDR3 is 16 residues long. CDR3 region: CASSVAVTGGQNEQFF. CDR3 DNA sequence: TGTGCCAGCAGCGTAGCAGTGACGGGGGGCCAAAATGAGCAGTTCTTC.

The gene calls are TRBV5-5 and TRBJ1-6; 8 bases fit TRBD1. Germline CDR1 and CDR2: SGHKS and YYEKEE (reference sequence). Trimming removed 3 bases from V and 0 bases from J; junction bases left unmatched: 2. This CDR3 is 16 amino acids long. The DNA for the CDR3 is TGTGCCAGCAGCTCCCAGGGGGCCTCCTATAATTCACCCCTCCACTTT. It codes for CASSSQGASYNSPLHF. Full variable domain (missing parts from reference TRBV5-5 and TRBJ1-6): DAGVTQSPTHLIKTRGQQVTLRCSPISGHKSVSWYQQVLGQGPQFIFQYYEKEERGRGNFPDRFSARQFPNYSSELNVNALLLGDSALYLCASSSQGASYNSPLHFGNGTRLTVT.

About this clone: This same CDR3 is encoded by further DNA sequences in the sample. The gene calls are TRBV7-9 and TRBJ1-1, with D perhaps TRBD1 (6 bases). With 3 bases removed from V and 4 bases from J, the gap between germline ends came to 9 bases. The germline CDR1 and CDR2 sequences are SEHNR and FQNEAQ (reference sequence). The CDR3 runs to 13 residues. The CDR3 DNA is TGTGCCAGCAGCTTTGGGGGCCCCACTGAAGCTTTCTTT. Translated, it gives CASSFGGPTEAFF.

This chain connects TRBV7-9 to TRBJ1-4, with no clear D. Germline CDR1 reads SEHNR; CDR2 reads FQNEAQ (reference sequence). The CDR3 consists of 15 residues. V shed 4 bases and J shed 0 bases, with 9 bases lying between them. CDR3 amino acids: CASSSTGTTNEKLFF. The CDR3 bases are TGTGCCAGCAGCTCCACCGGGACAACTAATGAAAAACTGTTTTTT.

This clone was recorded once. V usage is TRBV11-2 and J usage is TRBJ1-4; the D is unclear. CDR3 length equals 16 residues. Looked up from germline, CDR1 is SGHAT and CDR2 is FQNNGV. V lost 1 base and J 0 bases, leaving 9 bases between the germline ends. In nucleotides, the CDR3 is TGTGCCAGCAGCTTAGCGTACCTCTCAACTAATGAAAAACTGTTTTTT. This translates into CASSLAYLSTNEKLFF.

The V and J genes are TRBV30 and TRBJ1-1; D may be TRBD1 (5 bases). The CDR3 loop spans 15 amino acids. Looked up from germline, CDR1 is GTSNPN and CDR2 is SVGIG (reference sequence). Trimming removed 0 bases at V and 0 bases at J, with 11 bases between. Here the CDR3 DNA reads TGTGCCTGGAGTGTTGGGGGACTCATGAACACTGAAGCTTTCTTT. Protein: CAWSVGGLMNTEAFF.

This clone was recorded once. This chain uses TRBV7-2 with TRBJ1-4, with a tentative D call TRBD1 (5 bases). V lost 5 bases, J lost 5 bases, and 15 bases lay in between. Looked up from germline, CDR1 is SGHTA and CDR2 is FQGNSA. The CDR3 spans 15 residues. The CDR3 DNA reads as TGTGCCAGCAGCGGCGCGGGACGGACAAATGAAAAACTGTTTTTT. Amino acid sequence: CASSGAGRTNEKLFF.